This TCR beta chain was sequenced for a study of T-cell reconstitution after alpha-beta-depleted transplantation in children. The study, taken as a whole, reports: Several hundred graft clones that had expanded were reportedly the source of alpha-beta T cells about two months after transplant.

This clonotype was counted only a few times. Its cognate antigen is unknown. Molecular barcoding with unique molecular identifiers was used for the TCRbeta library. TCRdb ran MiXCR on the PCR reads and lists one entry per CDR3 protein. The sample comprises some 550,000 distinct CDR3 sequences, more than 20% of which are singletons, and 12% to 15% rests with the top ten. This TCR was recovered from a boy younger than two who had a stem cell transplant for acute myeloid leukemia, so the T cells may come from the graft donor. Sequences were derived from PBMCs, mostly from graft donor cells, sampled 360 days after TCRalphabeta/CD19-depleted stem cell transplant.

The CDR3 DNA reads TGTGCCAGCAGTTTTAGGGGCGGCGTCAATCAGCCCCAGCATTTT. It is translated as CASSFRGGVNQPQHF. The V and J genes are TRBV12-3 or TRBV12-4 and TRBJ1-5; D is perhaps TRBD1 (5 bases). The CDR3 is 15 residues long. V lost 3 bases and J lost 3, with 12 bases in between.